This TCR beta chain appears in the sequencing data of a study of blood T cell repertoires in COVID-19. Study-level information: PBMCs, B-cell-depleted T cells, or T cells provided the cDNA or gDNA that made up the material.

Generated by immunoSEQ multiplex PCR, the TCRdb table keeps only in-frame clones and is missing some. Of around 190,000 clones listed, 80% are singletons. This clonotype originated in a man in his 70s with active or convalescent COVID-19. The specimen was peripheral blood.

Here the CDR3 reads CATSDPSSNQPQHF. DNA for the CDR3: TGTGCCACCAGTGATCCATCCAGCAATCAGCCCCAGCATTTT. The chain carries TRBV24-1 and TRBJ1-5; D gene ambiguous. The length of the CDR3 is 14 residues. Germline CDR1 is KGHDR and CDR2 is SFDVKD. V gave up 3 bases and J gave up 1 base, with 6 bases separating them.